This record looks at one T cell receptor beta chain sequence and its context. Assay used: immunoSEQ multiplex PCR; TCRdb lists only in-frame clones, some missing. Among about 340,000 clones, just over 85% were seen once, and the ten largest hold 4% to 5%. The data were obtained in a study of blood T cell repertoires in COVID-19. Looking at the study overall: Italy, Spain and the United States were the sources of the convalescent and acute COVID-19 samples.

The study drew participants aged about 18 to 89 years from roughly 25 US areas. Clinical history reported by participants formed the basis on which cohorts were assigned. The germline gives CDR1 LGHNA, CDR2 YSLEER. There are 17 residues in the CDR3. J was trimmed by 12 bases and V by 0 bases; bases with no gene match: 9. This clonotype was sampled from a middle-aged woman with acute COVID-19. Sequenced sample: PBMCs or T cells enriched from blood (not recorded which). The rearrangement joins TRBV4-3 to TRBJ2-1; 15 nucleotides match TRBD2. DNA of the CDR3: TGCGCCAGCAGCCAAGATCCTTGGACTAGCGGGGGGGGGCGGCAGTTCTTC. Translation gives CASSQDPWTSGGGRQFF.